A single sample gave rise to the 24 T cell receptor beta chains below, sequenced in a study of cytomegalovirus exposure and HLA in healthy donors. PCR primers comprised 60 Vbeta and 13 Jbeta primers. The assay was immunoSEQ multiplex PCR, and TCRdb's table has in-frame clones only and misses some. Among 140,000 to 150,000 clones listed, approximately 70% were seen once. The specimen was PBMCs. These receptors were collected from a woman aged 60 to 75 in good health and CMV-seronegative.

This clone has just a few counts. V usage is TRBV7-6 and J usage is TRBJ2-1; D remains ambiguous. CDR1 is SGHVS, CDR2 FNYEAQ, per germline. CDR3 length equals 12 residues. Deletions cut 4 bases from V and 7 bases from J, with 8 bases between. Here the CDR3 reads CASSSPINEQFF. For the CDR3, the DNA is TGTGCCAGCAGCTCCCCAATTAATGAGCAGTTCTTC.

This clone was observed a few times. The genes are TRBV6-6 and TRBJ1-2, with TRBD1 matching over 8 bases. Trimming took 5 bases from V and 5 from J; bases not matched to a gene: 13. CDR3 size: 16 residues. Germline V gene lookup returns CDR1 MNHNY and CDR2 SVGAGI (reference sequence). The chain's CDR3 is CASSPGTGLKSYGYTF. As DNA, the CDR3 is TGTGCCAGCAGTCCCGGGACAGGTTTGAAGTCTTATGGCTACACCTTC.

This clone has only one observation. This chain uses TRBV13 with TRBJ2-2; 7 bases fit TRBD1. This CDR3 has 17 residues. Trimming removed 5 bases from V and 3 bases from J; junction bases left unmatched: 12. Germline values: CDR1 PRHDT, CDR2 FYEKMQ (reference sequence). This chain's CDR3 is CASSRPGRTGDTGELFF. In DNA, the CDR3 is TGTGCCAGCAGCCGCCCGGGGCGGACAGGAGACACCGGGGAGCTGTTTTTT.

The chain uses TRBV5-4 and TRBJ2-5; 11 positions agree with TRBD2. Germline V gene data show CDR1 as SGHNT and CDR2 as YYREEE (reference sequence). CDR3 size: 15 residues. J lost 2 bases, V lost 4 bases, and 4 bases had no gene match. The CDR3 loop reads CASSRLAGLQETQYF. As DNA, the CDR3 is TGTGCCAGCAGCCGACTAGCGGGACTACAAGAGACCCAGTACTTC.

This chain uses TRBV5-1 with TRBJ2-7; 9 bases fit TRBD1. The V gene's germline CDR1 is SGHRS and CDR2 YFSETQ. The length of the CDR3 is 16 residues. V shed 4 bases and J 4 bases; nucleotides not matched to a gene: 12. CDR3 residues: CASSIGPGQGIYEQYF. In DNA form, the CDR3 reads TGCGCCAGCAGCATTGGACCGGGACAGGGAATTTACGAGCAGTACTTC.

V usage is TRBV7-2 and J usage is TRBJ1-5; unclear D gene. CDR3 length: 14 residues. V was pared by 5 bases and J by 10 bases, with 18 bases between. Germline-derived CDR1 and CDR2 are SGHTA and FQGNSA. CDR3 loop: CASSPRTGLEPQHF. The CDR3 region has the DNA TGTGCCAGCAGCCCCCGGACGGGGTTAGAACCCCAGCATTTT.

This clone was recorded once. In DNA form, the CDR3 reads TGTGCCAGCAGCCCAGTAGGGACAGGTATCGAAAAACTGTTTTTT. Protein sequence: CASSPVGTGIEKLFF. This chain links TRBV7-2 with TRBJ1-4; 8 positions agree with TRBD1. This CDR3 is 15 amino acids long. CDR1 and CDR2 (germline): SGHTA, FQGNSA. Trimming took 5 bases from V and 8 from J; bases not matched to a gene: 10.

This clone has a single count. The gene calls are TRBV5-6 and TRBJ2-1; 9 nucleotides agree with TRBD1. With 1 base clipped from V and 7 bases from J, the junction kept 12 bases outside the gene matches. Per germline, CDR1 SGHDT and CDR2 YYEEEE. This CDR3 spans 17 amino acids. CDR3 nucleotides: TGTGCCAGCAGCTTGCGGGGTTCGAGACAGGGGGTAAATGAGCAGTTCTTC. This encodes CASSLRGSRQGVNEQFF.

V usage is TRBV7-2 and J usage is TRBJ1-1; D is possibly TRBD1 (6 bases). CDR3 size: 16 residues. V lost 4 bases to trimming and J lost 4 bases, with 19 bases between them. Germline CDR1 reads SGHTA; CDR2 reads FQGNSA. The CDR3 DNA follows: TGTGCCAGCAGCTCTCAACGGACCCAGGGGAGCACTGAAGCTTTCTTT. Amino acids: CASSSQRTQGSTEAFF.

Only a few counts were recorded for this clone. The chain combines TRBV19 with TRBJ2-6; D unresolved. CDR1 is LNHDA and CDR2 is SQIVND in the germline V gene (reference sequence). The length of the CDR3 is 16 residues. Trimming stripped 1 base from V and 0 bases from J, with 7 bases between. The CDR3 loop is CASSIAAVSGANVLTF. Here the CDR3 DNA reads TGTGCCAGTAGTATAGCGGCGGTCTCTGGGGCCAACGTCCTGACTTTC.

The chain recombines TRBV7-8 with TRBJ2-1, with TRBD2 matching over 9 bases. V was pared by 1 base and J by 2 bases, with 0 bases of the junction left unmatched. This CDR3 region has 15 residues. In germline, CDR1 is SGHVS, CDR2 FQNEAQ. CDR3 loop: CASSLGGGAYNEQFF. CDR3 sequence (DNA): TGTGCCAGCAGCTTAGGCGGGGGGGCCTACAATGAGCAGTTCTTC.

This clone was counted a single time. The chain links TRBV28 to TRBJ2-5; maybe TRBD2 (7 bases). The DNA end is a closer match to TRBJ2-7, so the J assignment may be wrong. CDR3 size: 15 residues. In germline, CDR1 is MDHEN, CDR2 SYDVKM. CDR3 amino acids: CASSLGGQISYEQYF. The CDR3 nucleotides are TGTGCCAGCAGTTTGGGGGGGCAAATATCCTACGAGCAGTACTTC.

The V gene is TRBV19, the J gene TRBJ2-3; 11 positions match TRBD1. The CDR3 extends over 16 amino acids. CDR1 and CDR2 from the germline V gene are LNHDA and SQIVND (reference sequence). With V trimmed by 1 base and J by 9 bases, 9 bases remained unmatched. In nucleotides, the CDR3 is TGTGCCAGTAGTATAGTAGGGGGACAGGGGGATAACACGCAGTATTTT. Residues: CASSIVGGQGDNTQYF.

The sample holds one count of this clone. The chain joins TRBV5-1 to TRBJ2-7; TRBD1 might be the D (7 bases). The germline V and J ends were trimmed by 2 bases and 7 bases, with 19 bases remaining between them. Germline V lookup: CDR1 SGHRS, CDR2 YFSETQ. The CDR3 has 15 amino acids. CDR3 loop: CASSFGGQVGGEQYF. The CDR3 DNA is TGCGCCAGCAGCTTTGGTGGACAGGTTGGAGGGGAGCAGTACTTC.

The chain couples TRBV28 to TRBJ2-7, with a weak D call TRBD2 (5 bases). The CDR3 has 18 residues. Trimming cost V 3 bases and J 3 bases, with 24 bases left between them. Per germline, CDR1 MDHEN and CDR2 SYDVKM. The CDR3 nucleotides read TGTGCCAGCAGTTTTCTTGCTAGCCTGAGTAAAAGGGACTACGAGCAGTACTTC. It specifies CASSFLASLSKRDYEQYF.

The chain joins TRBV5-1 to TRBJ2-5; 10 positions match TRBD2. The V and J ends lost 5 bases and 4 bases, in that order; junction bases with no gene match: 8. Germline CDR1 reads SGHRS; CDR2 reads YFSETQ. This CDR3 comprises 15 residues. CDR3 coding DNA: TGCGCCAGCAGAGGAGCCAGCGGGGGGGGAGAGACCCAGTACTTC. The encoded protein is CASRGASGGGETQYF. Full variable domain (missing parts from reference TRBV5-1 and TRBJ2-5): KAGVTQTPRYLIKTRGQQVTLSCSPISGHRSVSWYQQTPGQGLQFLFEYFSETQRNKGNFPGRFSGRQFSNSRSEMNVSTLELGDSALYLCASRGASGGGETQYFGPGTRLLVL.

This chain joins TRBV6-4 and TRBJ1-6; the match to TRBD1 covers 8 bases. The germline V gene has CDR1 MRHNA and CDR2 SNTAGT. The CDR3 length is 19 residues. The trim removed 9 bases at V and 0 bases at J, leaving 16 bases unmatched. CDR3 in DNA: TGTGCCAGTATATTAAGGGTCTGGGGACAGGTCTCCTATAATTCACCCCTCCACTTT. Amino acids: CASILRVWGQVSYNSPLHF.

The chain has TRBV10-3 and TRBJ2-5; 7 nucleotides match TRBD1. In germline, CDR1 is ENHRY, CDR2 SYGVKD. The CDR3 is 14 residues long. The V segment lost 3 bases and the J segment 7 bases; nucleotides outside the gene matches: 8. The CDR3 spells CAISDGQAAVTQYF. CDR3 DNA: TGTGCCATCAGTGATGGACAGGCGGCTGTGACCCAGTACTTC.

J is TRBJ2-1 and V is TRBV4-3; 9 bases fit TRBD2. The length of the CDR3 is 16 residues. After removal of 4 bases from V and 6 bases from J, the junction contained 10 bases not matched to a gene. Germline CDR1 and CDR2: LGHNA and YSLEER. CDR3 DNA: TGCGCCAGCAGCCGCCGGGCGGGAGGGCCACGCAATGAGCAGTTCTTC. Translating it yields CASSRRAGGPRNEQFF.

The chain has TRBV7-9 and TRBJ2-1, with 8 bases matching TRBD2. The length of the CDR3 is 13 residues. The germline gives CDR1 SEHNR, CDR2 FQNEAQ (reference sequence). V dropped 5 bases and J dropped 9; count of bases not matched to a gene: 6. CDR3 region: CASSRGLAGEQFF. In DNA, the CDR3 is TGTGCCAGCAGCCGAGGACTAGCCGGTGAGCAGTTCTTC.

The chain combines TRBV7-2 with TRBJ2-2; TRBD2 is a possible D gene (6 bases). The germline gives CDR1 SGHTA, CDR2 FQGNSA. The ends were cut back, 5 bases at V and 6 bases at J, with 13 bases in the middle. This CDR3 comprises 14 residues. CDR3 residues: CASSQGLTPGELFF. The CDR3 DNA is TGTGCCAGCAGCCAGGGACTCACCCCCGGGGAGCTGTTTTTT.

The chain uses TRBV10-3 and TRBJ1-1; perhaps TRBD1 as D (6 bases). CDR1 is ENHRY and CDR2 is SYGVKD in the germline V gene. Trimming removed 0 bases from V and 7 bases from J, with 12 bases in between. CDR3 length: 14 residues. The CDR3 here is CAISESGQGFEAFF. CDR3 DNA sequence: TGTGCCATCAGTGAGTCGGGACAAGGATTTGAAGCTTTCTTT.

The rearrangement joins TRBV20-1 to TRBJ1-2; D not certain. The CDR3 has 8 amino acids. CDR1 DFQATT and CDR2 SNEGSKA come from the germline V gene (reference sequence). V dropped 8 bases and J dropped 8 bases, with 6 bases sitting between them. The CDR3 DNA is TGCAGTCCCTTGGGCTACACCTTC. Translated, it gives CSPLGYTF.

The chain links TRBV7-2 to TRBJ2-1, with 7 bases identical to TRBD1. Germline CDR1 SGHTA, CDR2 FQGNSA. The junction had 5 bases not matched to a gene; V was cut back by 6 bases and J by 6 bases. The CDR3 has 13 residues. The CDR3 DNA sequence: TGTGCCAGCAGAGGGACAGTCCTCAATGAGCAGTTCTTC. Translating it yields CASRGTVLNEQFF. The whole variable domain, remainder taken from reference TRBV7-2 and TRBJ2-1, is GAGVSQSPSNKVTEKGKDVELRCDPISGHTALYWYRQSLGQGLEFLIYFQGNSAPDKSGLPSDRFSAERTGGSVSTLTIQRTQQEDSAVYLCASRGTVLNEQFFGPGTRLTVL.